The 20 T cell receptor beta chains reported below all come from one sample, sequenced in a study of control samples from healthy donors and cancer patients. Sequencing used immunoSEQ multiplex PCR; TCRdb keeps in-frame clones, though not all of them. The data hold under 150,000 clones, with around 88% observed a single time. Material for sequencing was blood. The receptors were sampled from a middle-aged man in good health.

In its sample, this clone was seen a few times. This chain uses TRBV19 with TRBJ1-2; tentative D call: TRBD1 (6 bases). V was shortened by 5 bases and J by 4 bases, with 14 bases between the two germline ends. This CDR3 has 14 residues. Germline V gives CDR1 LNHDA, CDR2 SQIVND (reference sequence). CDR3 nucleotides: TGTGCCAGTAGTGGATACAGGGATGGCTATGGCTACACCTTC. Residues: CASSGYRDGYGYTF.

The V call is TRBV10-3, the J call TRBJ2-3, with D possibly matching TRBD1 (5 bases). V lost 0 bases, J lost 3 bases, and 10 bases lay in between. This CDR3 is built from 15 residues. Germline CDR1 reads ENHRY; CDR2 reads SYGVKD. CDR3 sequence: CAISESQGGTDTQYF. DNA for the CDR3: TGTGCCATCAGTGAGTCGCAGGGTGGTACAGATACGCAGTATTTT.

The DNA of the CDR3 is TGTGCCAGCAGCCATGGCATTGGCACCGGGGAGCTGTTTTTT. This sequence encodes CASSHGIGTGELFF. The chain uses TRBV3-1 (or the pseudogene TRBV3-2) and TRBJ2-2; D not certain. Germline CDR1 reads LGHDT; CDR2 reads YNNKEL (reference sequence). Trimming left V 3 bases short and J 4 bases short, with 9 bases between. The CDR3 has 14 residues.

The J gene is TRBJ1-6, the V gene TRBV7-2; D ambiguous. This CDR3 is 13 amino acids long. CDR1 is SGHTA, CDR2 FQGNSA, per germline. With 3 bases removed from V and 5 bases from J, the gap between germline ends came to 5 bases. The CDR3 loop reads CASSFRDNSPLHF. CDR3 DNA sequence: TGTGCCAGCAGCTTTAGGGATAATTCACCCCTCCACTTT.

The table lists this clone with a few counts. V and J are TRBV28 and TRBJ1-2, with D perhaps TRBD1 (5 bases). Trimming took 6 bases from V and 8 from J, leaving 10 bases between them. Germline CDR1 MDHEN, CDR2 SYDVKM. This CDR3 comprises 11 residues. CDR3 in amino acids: CASSRQRGYTF. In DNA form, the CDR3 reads TGTGCCAGCAGCCGACAGCGGGGCTACACCTTC.

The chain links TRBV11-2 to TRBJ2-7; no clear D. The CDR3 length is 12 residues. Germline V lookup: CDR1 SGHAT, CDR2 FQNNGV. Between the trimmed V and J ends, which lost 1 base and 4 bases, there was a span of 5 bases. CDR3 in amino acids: CASSLGAYEQYF. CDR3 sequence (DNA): TGTGCCAGCAGCTTAGGGGCTTACGAGCAGTACTTC. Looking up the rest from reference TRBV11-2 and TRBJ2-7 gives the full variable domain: EAGVAQSPRYKIIEKRQSVAFWCNPISGHATLYWYQQILGQGPKLLIQFQNNGVVDDSQLPKDRFSAERLKGVDSTLKIQPAKLEDSAVYLCASSLGAYEQYFGPGTRLTVT.

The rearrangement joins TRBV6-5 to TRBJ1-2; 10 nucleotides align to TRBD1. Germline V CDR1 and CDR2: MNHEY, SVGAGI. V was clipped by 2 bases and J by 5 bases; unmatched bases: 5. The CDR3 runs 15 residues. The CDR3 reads CASSYLGTGEYGYTF. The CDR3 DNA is TGTGCCAGCAGTTACCTCGGGACAGGGGAATATGGCTACACCTTC.

As DNA, the CDR3 is TGCGCCAGCAGCTTGGATTCGGGATCACCCCTCCACTTT. Amino acid sequence: CASSLDSGSPLHF. This chain connects TRBV5-1 to TRBJ1-6; D is uncertain. V dropped 0 bases and J dropped 10 bases, with 8 bases sitting between them. Germline V gene sequence: CDR1 SGHRS, CDR2 YFSETQ. This CDR3 is built from 13 residues.

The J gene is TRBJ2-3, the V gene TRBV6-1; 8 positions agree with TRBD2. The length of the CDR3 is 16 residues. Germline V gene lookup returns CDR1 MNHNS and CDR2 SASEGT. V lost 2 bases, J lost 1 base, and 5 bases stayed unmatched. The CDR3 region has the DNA TGTGCCAGCAGTGAAATCGGGGGGGGCCGCACAGATACGCAGTATTTT. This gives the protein CASSEIGGGRTDTQYF.

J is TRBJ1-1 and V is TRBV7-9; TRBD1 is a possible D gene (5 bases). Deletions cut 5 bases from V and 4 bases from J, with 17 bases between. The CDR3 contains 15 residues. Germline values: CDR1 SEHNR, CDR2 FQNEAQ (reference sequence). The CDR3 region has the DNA TGTGCCAGCAGCGATAGAGGGGTGATGAGCACTGAAGCTTTCTTT. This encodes CASSDRGVMSTEAFF.

CDR3 nucleotides: TGCGCCAGCTCAATAGGGCCAGGCCTCTCTGGGGCCAACGTCCTGACTTTC. Translation: CASSIGPGLSGANVLTF. The chain recombines TRBV5-1 with TRBJ2-6; D is unclear. Germline V lookup: CDR1 SGHRS, CDR2 YFSETQ. CDR3 length: 17 amino acids. V was shortened by 7 bases and J by 0 bases, with 17 bases between the two germline ends.

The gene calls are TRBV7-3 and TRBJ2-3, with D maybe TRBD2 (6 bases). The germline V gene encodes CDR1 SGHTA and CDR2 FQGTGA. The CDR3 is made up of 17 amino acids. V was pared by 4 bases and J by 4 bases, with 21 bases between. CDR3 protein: CASSYPGTGGQSDTQYF. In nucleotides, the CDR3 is TGTGCCAGCAGCTATCCCGGGACTGGCGGGCAGTCAGATACGCAGTATTTT.

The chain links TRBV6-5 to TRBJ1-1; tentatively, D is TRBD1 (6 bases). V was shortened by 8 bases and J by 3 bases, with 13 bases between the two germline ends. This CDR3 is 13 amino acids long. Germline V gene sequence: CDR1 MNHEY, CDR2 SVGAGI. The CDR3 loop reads CASELQGYTEAFF. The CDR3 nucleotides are TGTGCCAGCGAGCTTCAGGGGTACACTGAAGCTTTCTTT.

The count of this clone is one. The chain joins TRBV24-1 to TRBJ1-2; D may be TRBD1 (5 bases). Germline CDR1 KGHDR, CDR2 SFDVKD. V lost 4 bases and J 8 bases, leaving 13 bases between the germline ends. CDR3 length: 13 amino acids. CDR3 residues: CATSEFGGAGYTF. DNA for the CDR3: TGTGCCACCAGTGAGTTTGGAGGGGCGGGCTACACCTTC.

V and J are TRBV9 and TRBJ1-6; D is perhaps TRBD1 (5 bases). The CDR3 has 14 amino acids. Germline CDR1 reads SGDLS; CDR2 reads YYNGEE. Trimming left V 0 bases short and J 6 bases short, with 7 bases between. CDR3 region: CASSVGQINSPLHF. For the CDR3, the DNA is TGTGCCAGCAGCGTAGGACAGATTAATTCACCCCTCCACTTT.

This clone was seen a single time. The CDR3 DNA reads TGTGCCAGCAGCGTGGCTTTGAATCAGCCCCAGCATTTT. As protein: CASSVALNQPQHF. The chain uses TRBV5-4 and TRBJ1-5; D ambiguous. The CDR3 spans 13 residues. The V end was cut by 4 bases, the J end by 4 bases, with 9 bases between. Germline values: CDR1 SGHNT, CDR2 YYREEE (reference sequence).

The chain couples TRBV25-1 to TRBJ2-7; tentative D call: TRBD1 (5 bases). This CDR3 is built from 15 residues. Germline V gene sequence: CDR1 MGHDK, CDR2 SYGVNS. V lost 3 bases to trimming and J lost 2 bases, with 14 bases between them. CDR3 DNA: TGTGCCAGCAGTGATACGGACACGGAGCCCTACGAGCAGTACTTC. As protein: CASSDTDTEPYEQYF.

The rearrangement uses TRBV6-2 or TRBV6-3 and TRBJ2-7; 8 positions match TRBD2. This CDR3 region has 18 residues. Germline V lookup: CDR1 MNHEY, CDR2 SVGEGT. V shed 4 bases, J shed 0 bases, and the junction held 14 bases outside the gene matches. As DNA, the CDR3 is TGTGCCAGCAGTTCAGATCTATTAGCGGGGACCAGCTCCTACGAGCAGTACTTC. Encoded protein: CASSSDLLAGTSSYEQYF.

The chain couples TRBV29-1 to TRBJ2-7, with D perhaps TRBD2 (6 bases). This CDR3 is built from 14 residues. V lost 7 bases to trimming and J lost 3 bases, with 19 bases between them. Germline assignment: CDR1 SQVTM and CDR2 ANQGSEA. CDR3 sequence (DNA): TGCAGCGCCAATAGCTTCCTGCGGGGCTACGAGCAGTACTTC. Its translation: CSANSFLRGYEQYF.

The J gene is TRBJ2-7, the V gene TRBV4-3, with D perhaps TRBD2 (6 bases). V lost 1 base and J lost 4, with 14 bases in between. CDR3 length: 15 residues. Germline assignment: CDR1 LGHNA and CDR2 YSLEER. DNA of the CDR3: TGCGCCAGCAGCCAAGTGGCGGGGTTAGGGTACGAGCAGTACTTC. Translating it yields CASSQVAGLGYEQYF.